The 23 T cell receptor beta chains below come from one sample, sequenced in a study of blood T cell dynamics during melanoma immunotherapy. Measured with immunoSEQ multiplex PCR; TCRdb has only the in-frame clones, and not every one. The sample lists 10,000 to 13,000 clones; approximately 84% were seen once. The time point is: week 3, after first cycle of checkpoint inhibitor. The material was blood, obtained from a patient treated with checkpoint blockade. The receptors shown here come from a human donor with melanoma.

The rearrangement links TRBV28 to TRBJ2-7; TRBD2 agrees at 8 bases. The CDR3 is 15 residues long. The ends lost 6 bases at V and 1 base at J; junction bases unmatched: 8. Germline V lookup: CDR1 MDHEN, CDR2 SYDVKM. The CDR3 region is CASSGRAGESYEQYF. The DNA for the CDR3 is TGTGCCAGCAGCGGCAGAGCGGGGGAGTCCTACGAGCAGTACTTC.

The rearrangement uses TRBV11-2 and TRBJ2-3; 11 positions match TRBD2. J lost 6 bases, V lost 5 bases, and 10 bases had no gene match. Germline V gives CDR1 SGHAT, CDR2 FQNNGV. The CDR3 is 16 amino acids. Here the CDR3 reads CASSQWVSGGADTQYF. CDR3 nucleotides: TGTGCCAGCAGCCAATGGGTTAGCGGGGGGGCTGATACGCAGTATTTT.

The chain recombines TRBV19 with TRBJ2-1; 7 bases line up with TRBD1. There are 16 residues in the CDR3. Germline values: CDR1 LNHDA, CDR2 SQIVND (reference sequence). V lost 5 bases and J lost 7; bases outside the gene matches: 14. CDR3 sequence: CASSLRINRGKNEQFF. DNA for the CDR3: TGTGCCAGTAGTCTCCGAATCAACAGGGGAAAGAATGAGCAGTTCTTC.

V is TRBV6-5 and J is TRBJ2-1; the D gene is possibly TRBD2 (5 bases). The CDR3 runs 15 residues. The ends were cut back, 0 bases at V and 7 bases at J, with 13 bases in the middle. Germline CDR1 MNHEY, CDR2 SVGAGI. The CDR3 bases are TGTGCCAGCAGTTACTCGATAATAGCGTGGAATGAGCAGTTCTTC. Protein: CASSYSIIAWNEQFF.

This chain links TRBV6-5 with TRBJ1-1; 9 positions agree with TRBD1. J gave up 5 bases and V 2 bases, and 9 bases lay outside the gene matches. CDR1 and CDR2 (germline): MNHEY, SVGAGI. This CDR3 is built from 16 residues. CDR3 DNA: TGTGCCAGCAGTTACGGGGGATCCGGGACAGGGACTGAAGCTTTCTTT. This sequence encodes CASSYGGSGTGTEAFF.

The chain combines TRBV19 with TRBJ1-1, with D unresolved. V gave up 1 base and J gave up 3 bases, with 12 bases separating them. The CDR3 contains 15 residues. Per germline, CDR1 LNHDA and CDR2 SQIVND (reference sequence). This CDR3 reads CASSIVRARDTEAFF. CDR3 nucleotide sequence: TGTGCCAGTAGTATAGTTCGGGCTCGGGACACTGAAGCTTTCTTT. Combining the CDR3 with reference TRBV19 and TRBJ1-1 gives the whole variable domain DGGITQSPKYLFRKEGQNVTLSCEQNLNHDAMYWYRQDPGQGLRLIYYSQIVNDFQKGDIAEGYSVSREKKESFPLTVTSAQKNPTAFYLCASSIVRARDTEAFFGQGTRLTVV.

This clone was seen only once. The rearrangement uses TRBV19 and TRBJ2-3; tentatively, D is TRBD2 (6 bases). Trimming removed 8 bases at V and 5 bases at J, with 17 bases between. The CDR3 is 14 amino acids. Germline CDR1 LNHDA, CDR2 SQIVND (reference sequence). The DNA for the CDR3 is TGTGCCAGTTGCCCCGGGACTCGGGGAGATACGCAGTATTTT. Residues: CASCPGTRGDTQYF.

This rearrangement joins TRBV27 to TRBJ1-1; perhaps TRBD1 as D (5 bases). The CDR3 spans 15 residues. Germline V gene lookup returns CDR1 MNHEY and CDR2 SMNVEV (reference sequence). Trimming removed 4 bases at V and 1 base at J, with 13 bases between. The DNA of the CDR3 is TGTGCCAGCAGTTACTTCCCAACAGGGAACACTGAAGCTTTCTTT. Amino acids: CASSYFPTGNTEAFF.

CDR3 DNA sequence: TGTGCCAGCAGCCCCCGGGACAGGGGTTACGAGCAGTACTTC. Its translation: CASSPRDRGYEQYF. The rearrangement links TRBV7-9 to TRBJ2-7, with TRBD1 identical over 10 bases. The CDR3 has 14 amino acids. J was trimmed by 4 bases and V by 5 bases; bases with no gene match: 5. Per the germline V gene, CDR1 is SEHNR and CDR2 is FQNEAQ (reference sequence).

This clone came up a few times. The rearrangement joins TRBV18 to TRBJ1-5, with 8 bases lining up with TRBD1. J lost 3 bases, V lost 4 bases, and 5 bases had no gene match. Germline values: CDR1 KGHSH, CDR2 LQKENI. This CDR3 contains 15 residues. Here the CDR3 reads CASSLRQGNNQPQHF. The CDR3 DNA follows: TGTGCCAGCTCACTCCGACAGGGGAACAATCAGCCCCAGCATTTT.

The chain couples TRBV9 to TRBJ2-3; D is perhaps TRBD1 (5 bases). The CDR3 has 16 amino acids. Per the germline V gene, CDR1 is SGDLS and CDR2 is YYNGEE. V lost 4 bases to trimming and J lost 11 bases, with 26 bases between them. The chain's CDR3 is CASSPPANRGSHKQYF. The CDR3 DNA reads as TGTGCCAGCAGCCCCCCGGCTAATAGGGGCTCGCATAAGCAGTATTTT.

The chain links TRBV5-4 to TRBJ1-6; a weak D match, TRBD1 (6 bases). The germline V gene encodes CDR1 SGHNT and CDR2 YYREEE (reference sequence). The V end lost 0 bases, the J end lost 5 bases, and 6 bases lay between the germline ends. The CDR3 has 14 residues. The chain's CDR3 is CASSLDRDNSPLHF. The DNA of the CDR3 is TGTGCCAGCAGCTTGGACAGGGATAATTCACCCCTCCACTTT.

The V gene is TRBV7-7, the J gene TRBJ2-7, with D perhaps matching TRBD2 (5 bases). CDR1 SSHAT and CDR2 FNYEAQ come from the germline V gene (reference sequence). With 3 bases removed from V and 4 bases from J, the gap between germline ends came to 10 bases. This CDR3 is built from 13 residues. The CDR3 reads CASSLSRGYEQYF. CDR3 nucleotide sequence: TGTGCCAGCAGCTTGTCCAGAGGGTACGAGCAGTACTTC.

CDR3 coding DNA: TGCGCCAGCAGCCCACAGGGGGCGAGAGGCTACACCTTC. It is translated as CASSPQGARGYTF. The V and J genes are TRBV10-2 and TRBJ1-2, with 9 bases matching TRBD1. CDR1 and CDR2 from the germline V gene are WSHSY and SAAADI. The CDR3 runs 13 residues. Germline trimming cut 6 bases from V and 8 bases from J; bases unmatched to any gene: 7.

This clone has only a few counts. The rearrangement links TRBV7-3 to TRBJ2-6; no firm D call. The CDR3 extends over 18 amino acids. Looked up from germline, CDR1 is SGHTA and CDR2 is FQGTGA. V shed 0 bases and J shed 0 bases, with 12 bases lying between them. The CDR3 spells CASSLTVYGFSGANVLTF. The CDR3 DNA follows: TGTGCCAGCAGCTTAACGGTCTATGGTTTCTCTGGGGCCAACGTCCTGACTTTC.

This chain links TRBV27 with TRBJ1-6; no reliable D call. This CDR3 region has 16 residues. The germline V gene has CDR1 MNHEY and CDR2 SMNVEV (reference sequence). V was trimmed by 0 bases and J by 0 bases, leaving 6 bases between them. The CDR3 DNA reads TGTGCCAGCAGTTTATCCGCAGTCTCCTATAATTCACCCCTCCACTTT. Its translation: CASSLSAVSYNSPLHF.

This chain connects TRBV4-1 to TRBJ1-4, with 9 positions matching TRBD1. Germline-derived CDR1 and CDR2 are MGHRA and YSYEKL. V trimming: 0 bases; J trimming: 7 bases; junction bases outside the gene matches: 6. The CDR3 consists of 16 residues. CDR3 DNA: TGCGCCAGCAGCCAAGATAGTTACAGGGGGCGTGAAAAACTGTTTTTT. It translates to CASSQDSYRGREKLFF.

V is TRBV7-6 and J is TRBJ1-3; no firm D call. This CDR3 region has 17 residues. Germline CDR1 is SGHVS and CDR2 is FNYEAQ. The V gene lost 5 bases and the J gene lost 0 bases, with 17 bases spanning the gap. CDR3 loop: CASSVGPQIISGNTIYF. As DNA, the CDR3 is TGTGCCAGCAGCGTCGGGCCCCAGATCATCTCTGGAAACACCATATATTTT.

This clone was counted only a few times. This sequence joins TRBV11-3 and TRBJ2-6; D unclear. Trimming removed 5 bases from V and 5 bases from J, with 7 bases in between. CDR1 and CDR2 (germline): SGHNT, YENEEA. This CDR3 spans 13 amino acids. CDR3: CASSLRRANVLTF. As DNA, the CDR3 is TGTGCCAGCAGCCTTCGACGGGCCAACGTCCTGACTTTC. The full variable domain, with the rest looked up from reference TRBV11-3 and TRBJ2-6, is EAGVVQSPRYKIIEKKQPVAFWCNPISGHNTLYWYLQNLGQGPELLIRYENEEAVDDSQLPKDRFSAERLKGVDSTLKIQPAELGDSAVYLCASSLRRANVLTFGAGSRLTVL.

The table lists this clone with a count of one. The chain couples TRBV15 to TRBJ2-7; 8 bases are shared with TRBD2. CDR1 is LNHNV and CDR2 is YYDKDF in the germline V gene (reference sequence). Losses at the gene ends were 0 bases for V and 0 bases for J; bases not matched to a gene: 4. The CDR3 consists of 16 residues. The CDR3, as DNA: TGTGCCACCAGCAGAGACTATAGCGGGGCCTCCTACGAGCAGTACTTC. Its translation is CATSRDYSGASYEQYF.

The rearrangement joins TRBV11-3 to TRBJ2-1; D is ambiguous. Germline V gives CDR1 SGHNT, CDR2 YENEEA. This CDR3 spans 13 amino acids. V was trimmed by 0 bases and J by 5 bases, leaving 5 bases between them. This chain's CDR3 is CASSLDRNNEQFF. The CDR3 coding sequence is TGTGCCAGCAGCTTAGATCGGAACAATGAGCAGTTCTTC.

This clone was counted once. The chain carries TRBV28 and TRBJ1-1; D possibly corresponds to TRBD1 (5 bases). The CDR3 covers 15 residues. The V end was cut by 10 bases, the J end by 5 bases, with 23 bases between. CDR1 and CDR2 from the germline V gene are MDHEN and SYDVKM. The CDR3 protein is CATLPGVTGRTEAFF. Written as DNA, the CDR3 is TGTGCCACACTACCGGGGGTTACCGGGCGGACTGAAGCTTTCTTT.

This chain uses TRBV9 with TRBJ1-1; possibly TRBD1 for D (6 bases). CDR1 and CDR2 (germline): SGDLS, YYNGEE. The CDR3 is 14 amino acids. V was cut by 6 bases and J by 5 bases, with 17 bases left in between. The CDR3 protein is CASKPGRGETEAFF. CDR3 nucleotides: TGTGCCAGCAAACCAGGTAGGGGGGAAACTGAAGCTTTCTTT.